This entry features one T cell receptor (beta chain) sequence. The antigen remains undetermined. From germline, CDR1 is DFQATT and CDR2 SNEGSKA (reference sequence). This CDR3 has 12 residues. V was cut by 6 bases and J by 2 bases, with 10 bases left in between. This sample was included in a study of regulatory T cells in long-lasting Graves disease. Study results and limitations: Persistent patients had a count of shared public clonotypes (approximately 2,800) that exceeded that of new patients (about 870).

Stated time point: persistent/refractory GD, antithyroid drugs over 5 years with positive TRAb. RNA from PBMCs was the source of the TCR library. A blood draw put about 9 milliliters of peripheral blood into EDTA tubes. Arm-PCR with iRepertoire HTBI primers amplified the CDR3 regions for these TCR beta libraries. Authors' data handling: Overall, samples carried 62 TRBV and some 15 TRBJ segments. TCRdb used MiXCR to reprocess the multiplex PCR reads, holding one entry per CDR3 protein. The V and J calls and clone size are TCRdb's, not the authors'. Of around 340,000 distinct CDR3 sequences in the sample, about 18% are singletons; the top ten hold over 25%.

Sequencing used peripheral blood mononuclear cells (PBMCs), obtained when the disease was refractory, from a patient treated with antithyroid drugs. This sequence joins TRBV20-1 and TRBJ1-1; D ambiguous. The sequence was obtained from a female donor with Graves disease. In DNA form, the CDR3 reads TGCAGTGCCGACGAAGGAAACACTGAAGCTTTCTTT. Protein product: CSADEGNTEAFF.